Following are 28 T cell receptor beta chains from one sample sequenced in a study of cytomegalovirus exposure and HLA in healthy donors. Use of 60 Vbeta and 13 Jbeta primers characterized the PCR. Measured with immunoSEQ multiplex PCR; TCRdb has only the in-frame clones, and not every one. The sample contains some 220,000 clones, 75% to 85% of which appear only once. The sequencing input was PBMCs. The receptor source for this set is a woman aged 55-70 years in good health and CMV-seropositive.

The CDR3 region is CASSVGGSRGPAYNEQFF. Here the CDR3 DNA reads TGTGCCAGCAGCGTAGGGGGGTCCAGGGGGCCGGCCTACAATGAGCAGTTCTTC. The rearrangement joins TRBV9 to TRBJ2-1; 8 bases match TRBD1. The ends lost 0 bases at V and 2 bases at J; junction bases unmatched: 10. CDR1 SGDLS and CDR2 YYNGEE come from the germline V gene. The CDR3 length is 18 residues.

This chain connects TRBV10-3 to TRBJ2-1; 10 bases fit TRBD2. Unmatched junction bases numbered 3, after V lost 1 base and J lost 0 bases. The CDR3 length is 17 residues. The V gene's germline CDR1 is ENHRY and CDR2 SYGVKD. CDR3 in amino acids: CAISELASGSSYNEQFF. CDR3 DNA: TGTGCCATCAGTGAGTTGGCTAGCGGGAGCTCCTACAATGAGCAGTTCTTC.

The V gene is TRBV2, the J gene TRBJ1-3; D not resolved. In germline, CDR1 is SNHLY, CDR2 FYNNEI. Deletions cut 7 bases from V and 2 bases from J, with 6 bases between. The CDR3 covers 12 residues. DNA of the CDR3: TGTGCCAGCATCAGCGCTGGAAACACCATATATTTT. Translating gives CASISAGNTIYF.

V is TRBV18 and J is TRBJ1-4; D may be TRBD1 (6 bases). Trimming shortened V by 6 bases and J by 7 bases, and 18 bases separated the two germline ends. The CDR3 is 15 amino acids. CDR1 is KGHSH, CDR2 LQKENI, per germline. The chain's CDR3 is CASSPQQGTREKLFF. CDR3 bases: TGTGCCAGCTCGCCGCAACAGGGAACGCGTGAAAAACTGTTTTTT.

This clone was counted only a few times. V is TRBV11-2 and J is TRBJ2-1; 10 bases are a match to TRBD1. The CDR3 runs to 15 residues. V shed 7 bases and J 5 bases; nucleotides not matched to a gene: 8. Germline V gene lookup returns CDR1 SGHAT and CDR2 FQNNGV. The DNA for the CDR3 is TGTGCCAGCAACAAAAGACAGGGGGCGAACAATGAGCAGTTCTTC. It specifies CASNKRQGANNEQFF.

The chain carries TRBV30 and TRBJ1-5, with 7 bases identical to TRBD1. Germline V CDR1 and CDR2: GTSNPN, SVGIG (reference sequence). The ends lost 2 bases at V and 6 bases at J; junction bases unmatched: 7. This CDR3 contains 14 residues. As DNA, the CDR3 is TGTGCCTGGAGTTTCGGGAGGGGGCTTCAGCCCCAGCATTTT. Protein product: CAWSFGRGLQPQHF.

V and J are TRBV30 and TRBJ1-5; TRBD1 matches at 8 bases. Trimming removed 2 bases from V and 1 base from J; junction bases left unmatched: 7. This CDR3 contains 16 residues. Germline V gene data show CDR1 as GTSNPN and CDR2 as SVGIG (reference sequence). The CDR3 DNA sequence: TGTGCCTGGAGTCGGACAGGGAGTGGAAGCAATCAGCCCCAGCATTTT. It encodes CAWSRTGSGSNQPQHF.

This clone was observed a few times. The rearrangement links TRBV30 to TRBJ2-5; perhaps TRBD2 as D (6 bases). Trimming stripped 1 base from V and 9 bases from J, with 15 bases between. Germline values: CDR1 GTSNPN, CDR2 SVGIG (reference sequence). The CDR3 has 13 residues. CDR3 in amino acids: CAWSEGLRDSQYF. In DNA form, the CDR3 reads TGTGCCTGGAGTGAGGGACTTCGAGATTCCCAGTACTTC.

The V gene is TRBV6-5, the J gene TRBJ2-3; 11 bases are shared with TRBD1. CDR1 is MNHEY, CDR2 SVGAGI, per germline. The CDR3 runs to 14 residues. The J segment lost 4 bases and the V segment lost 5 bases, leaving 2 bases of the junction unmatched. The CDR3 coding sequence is TGTGCCAGCAGTCGGACAGGGGGCGCAGATACGCAGTATTTT. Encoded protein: CASSRTGGADTQYF.

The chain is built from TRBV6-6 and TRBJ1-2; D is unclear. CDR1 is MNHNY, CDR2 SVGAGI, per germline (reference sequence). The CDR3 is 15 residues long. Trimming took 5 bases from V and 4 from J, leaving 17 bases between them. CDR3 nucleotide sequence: TGTGCCAGCAGTAACCCCCTGAACAGTAGCTATGGCTACACCTTC. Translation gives CASSNPLNSSYGYTF.

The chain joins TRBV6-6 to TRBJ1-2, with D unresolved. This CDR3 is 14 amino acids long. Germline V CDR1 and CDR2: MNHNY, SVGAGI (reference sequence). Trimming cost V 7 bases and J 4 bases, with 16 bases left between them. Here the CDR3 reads CASIRGGGGYGYTF. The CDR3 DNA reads TGTGCCAGCATCCGGGGAGGCGGCGGCTATGGCTACACCTTC.

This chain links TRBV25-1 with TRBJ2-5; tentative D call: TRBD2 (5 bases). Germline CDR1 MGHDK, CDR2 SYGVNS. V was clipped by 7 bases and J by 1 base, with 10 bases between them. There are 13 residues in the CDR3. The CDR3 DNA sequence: TGTGCCAGCAACGAGGGAGCCCAAGAGACCCAGTACTTC. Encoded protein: CASNEGAQETQYF.

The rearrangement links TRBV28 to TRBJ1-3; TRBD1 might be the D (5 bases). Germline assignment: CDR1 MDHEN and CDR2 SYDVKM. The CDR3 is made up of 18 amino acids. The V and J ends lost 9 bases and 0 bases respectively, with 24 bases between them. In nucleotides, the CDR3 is TGTGCCAGTTCCGGGACTCTATCTCGGTGGGACTCTGGAAACACCATATATTTT. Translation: CASSGTLSRWDSGNTIYF.

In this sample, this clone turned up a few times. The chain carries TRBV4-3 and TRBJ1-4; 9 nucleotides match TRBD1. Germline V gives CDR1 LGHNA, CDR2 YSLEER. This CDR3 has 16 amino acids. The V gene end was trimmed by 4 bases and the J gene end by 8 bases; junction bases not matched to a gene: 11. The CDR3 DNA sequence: TGCGCCAGCAGCCTAGGTCTCGGGACAGGGACCGAAAAACTGTTTTTT. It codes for CASSLGLGTGTEKLFF.

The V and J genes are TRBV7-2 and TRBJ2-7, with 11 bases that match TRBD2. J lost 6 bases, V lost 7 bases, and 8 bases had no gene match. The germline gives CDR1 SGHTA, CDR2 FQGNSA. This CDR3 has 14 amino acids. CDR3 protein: CASTLSGGAREQYF. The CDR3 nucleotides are TGTGCCAGCACCCTTAGCGGGGGGGCCCGCGAGCAGTACTTC.

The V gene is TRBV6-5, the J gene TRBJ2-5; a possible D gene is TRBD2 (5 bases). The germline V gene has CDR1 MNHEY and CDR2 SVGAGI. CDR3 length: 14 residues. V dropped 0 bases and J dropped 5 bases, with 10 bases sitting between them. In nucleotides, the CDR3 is TGTGCCAGCAGTTACTCGAGCGGTTTGGAGACCCAGTACTTC. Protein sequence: CASSYSSGLETQYF.

CDR3 sequence reads: CASRSIGLAGVNEQFF. DNA for the CDR3: TGTGCCAGCAGATCCATTGGACTAGCGGGAGTAAATGAGCAGTTCTTC. The V and J genes are TRBV7-9 and TRBJ2-1; 13 positions agree with TRBD2. The germline V gene has CDR1 SEHNR and CDR2 FQNEAQ (reference sequence). The ends lost 6 bases at V and 7 bases at J; junction bases unmatched: 9. The CDR3 totals 16 residues.

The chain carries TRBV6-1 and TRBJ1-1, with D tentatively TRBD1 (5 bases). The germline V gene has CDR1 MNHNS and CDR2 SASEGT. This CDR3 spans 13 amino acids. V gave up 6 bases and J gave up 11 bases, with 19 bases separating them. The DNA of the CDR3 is TGTGCCAGCAGCTTGACAGCTTACCGGGGGGCTTTCTTT. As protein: CASSLTAYRGAFF.

This chain's CDR3 is CAWSATRAGPNTGELFF. Here the CDR3 DNA reads TGTGCCTGGAGCGCTACTCGAGCGGGGCCGAACACCGGGGAGCTGTTTTTT. The chain has TRBV30 and TRBJ2-2; TRBD2 aligns across 7 bases. The ends lost 3 bases at V and 0 bases at J; junction bases unmatched: 10. Germline loops: CDR1 GTSNPN, CDR2 SVGIG (reference sequence). The CDR3 sequence is 17 residues long.

The CDR3 DNA reads TGTGCCAGCAGTGTCGCAGGGTACGATACGCAGTATTTT. Amino acid sequence: CASSVAGYDTQYF. The V gene is TRBV2, the J gene TRBJ2-3; D is perhaps TRBD1 (5 bases). CDR1 and CDR2 from the germline V gene are SNHLY and FYNNEI. The CDR3 has 13 residues. Trimming left V 4 bases short and J 6 bases short, with 11 bases between.

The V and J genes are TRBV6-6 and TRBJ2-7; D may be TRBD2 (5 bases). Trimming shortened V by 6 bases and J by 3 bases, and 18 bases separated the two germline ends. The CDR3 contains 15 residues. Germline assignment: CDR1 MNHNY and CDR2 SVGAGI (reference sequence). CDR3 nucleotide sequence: TGTGCCAGCAGCACGAGCGGACCGACCCACTACGAGCAGTACTTC. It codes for CASSTSGPTHYEQYF.

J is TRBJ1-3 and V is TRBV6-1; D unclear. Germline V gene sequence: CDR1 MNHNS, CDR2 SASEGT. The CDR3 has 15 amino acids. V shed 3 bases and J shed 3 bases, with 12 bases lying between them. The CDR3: CASSDWPGSGNTIYF. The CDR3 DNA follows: TGTGCCAGCAGTGACTGGCCGGGGAGTGGAAACACCATATATTTT.

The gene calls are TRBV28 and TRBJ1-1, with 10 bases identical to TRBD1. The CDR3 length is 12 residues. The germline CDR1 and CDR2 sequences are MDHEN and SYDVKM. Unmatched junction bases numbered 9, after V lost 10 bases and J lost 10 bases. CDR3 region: CATRDRGSGAFF. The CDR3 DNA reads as TGTGCCACTCGGGACAGGGGATCGGGAGCTTTCTTT.

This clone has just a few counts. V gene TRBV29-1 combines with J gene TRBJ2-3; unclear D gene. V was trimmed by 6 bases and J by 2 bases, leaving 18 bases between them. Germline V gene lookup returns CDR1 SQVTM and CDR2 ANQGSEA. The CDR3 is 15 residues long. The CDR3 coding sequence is TGCAGCGTCCGCCGCGGTGGCTCCTACACAGATACGCAGTATTTT. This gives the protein CSVRRGGSYTDTQYF.

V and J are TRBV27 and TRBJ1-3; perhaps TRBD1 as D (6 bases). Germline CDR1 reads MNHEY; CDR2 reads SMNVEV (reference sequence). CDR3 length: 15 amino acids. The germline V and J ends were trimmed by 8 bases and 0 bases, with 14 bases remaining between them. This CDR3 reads CASRRDTYSGNTIYF. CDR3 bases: TGTGCCAGCCGCCGGGACACCTACTCTGGAAACACCATATATTTT.

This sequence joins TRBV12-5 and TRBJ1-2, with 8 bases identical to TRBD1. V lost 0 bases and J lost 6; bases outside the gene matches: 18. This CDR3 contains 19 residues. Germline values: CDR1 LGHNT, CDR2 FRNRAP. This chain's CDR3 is CASGLVRTTGGRVQDGYTF. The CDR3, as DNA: TGTGCTAGTGGTTTGGTACGCACAACAGGGGGTAGGGTTCAGGATGGCTACACCTTC.

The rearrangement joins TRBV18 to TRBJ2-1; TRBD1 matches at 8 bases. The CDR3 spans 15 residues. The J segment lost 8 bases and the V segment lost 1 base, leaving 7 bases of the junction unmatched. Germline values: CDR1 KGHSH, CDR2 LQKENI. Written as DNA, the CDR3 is TGTGCCAGCTCACCACGACAGGGGCACGTCGATGAGCAGTTCTTC. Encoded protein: CASSPRQGHVDEQFF.

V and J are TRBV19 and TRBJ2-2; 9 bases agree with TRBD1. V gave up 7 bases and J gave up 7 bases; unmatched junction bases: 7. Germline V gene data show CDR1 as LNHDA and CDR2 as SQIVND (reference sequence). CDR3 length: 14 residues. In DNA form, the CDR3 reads TGTGCCAGTAATAACAGGGGGCGAGACGGGGAGCTGTTTTTT. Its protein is CASNNRGRDGELFF.